A single sample gave rise to the 9 T cell receptor beta chains below, sequenced in a study of shared clonotypes between healthy human individuals. Sequencing was performed with immunoSEQ multiplex PCR; in TCRdb, only in-frame clones are kept and a portion is missing. The sample lists under 600,000 clones; around 78% were seen once. The sequenced material came from PBMCs. The receptor set was obtained from a woman aged 40 to 55 in good health. Some clones in this sample may be carry-over from other donors' samples.

The V and J genes are TRBV5-1 and TRBJ2-5, with 9 nucleotides matching TRBD2. The last part of the DNA fits TRBJ2-7 better; the J call may be wrong. Germline CDR1 SGHRS, CDR2 YFSETQ. The CDR3 sequence is 15 residues long. CDR3 sequence reads: CASSLSGSTNYEQYF. In DNA form, the CDR3 reads TGCGCCAGCAGCCTTAGCGGGAGTACCAACTACGAGCAGTACTTC.

The chain recombines TRBV5-1 with TRBJ2-1, with 9 bases that match TRBD2. This CDR3 has 15 amino acids. The germline gives CDR1 SGHRS, CDR2 YFSETQ. The J segment lost 8 bases and the V segment lost 0 bases, leaving 6 bases of the junction unmatched. In DNA form, the CDR3 reads TGCGCCAGCAGCTTGGAGACTAGCGGTTTCGATGAGCAGTTCTTC. Amino acids: CASSLETSGFDEQFF. The full variable domain, in which reference TRBV5-1 and TRBJ2-1 provide the parts outside the CDR3, is KAGVTQTPRYLIKTRGQQVTLSCSPISGHRSVSWYQQTPGQGLQFLFEYFSETQRNKGNFPGRFSGRQFSNSRSEMNVSTLELGDSALYLCASSLETSGFDEQFFGPGTRLTVL.

This clone has a handful of counts. The CDR3 reads CASSQEAVSYEQYF. The CDR3 DNA sequence: TGCGCCAGCAGCCAAGAGGCAGTCTCCTACGAGCAGTACTTC. The gene calls are TRBV4-3 and TRBJ2-7; no clear D gene. The germline V gene has CDR1 LGHNA and CDR2 YSLEER. The CDR3 is 14 residues long. Trimming took 0 bases from V and 0 from J, leaving 6 bases between them.

In this sample, this clone turned up a few times. The chain combines TRBV25-1 with TRBJ2-3; no clear D gene. This CDR3 has 15 amino acids. Germline V gene lookup returns CDR1 MGHDK and CDR2 SYGVNS. V shed 7 bases and J shed 1 base, with 15 bases lying between them. CDR3 in DNA: TGTGCCAGCACCATGGCGGCCCCCGGCACAGATACGCAGTATTTT. Translation: CASTMAAPGTDTQYF.

This sequence joins TRBV28 and TRBJ1-2; D is possibly TRBD1 (6 bases). This CDR3 has 15 amino acids. The V gene lost 9 bases and the J gene lost 4 bases, with 21 bases spanning the gap. CDR1 MDHEN and CDR2 SYDVKM come from the germline V gene. The CDR3 sequence: CASKSGAGPTYGYTF. Written as DNA, the CDR3 is TGTGCCAGTAAGTCGGGGGCTGGGCCGACCTATGGCTACACCTTC.

The chain links TRBV29-1 to TRBJ1-5; D call uncertain. This CDR3 spans 12 amino acids. Germline CDR1 is SQVTM and CDR2 is ANQGSEA. Deletions cut 4 bases from V and 3 bases from J, with 7 bases between. The CDR3 here is CSVAELNQPQHF. Written as DNA, the CDR3 is TGCAGCGTTGCAGAGCTCAATCAGCCCCAGCATTTT. The full variable domain, its missing parts supplied by reference TRBV29-1 and TRBJ1-5, is SAVISQKPSRDICQRGTSLTIQCQVDSQVTMMFWYRQQPGQSLTLIATANQGSEATYESGFVIDKFPISRPNLTFSTLTVSNMSPEDSSIYLCSVAELNQPQHFGDGTRLSIL.

The chain combines TRBV5-1 with TRBJ2-5, with TRBD2 matching 12 bases. The J segment lost 10 bases and the V segment lost 2 bases, leaving 12 bases of the junction unmatched. The V gene's germline CDR1 is SGHRS and CDR2 YFSETQ. CDR3 length: 16 amino acids. The DNA for the CDR3 is TGCGCCAGCAGCTTCGGCCTGACTAGCGGGAGTAGGGGCCAGTACTTC. This translates into CASSFGLTSGSRGQYF.

This chain joins TRBV7-8 and TRBJ1-4; tentatively, D is TRBD1 (6 bases). Trimming took 1 base from V and 5 from J, leaving 17 bases between them. The CDR3 extends over 17 amino acids. Germline CDR1 reads SGHVS; CDR2 reads FQNEAQ. In DNA form, the CDR3 reads TGTGCCAGCAGCTTAGTGGGTGGGGGGCTGATAAATGAAAAACTGTTTTTT. This codes for CASSLVGGGLINEKLFF. Filled out from reference TRBV7-8 and TRBJ1-4, the complete variable domain reads GAGVSQSPRYKVAKRGQDVALRCDPISGHVSLFWYQQALGQGPEFLTYFQNEAQLDKSGLPSDRFFAERPEGSVSTLKIQRTQQEDSAVYLCASSLVGGGLINEKLFFGSGTQLSVL.

The chain combines TRBV6-1 with TRBJ2-2, with TRBD2 matching 11 bases. V gave up 4 bases and J gave up 4 bases; unmatched junction bases: 11. Germline V gene sequence: CDR1 MNHNS, CDR2 SASEGT. CDR3 length: 18 residues. CDR3 DNA sequence: TGTGCCAGCAGTGTTTGGAGACTAGCGGGATTCGGCACCGGGGAGCTGTTTTTT. Its protein product is CASSVWRLAGFGTGELFF.